This T cell receptor (beta chain) appears in the sequencing data of a study of identical twins. This clonotype was counted only a few times. Its matching antigen is unknown. Study findings and constraints: Twins showed weaker excess sharing in their beta out-of-frame sequences.

From the 5' RACE reads, TCRdb called clonotypes with MiXCR, one entry per CDR3 protein. The sample carries some 900,000 distinct CDR3 sequences, 10% to 15% recorded once. Trimming left V 5 bases short and J 2 bases short, with 14 bases between. CDR3 size: 15 residues. Looked up from germline, CDR1 is SGHRS and CDR2 is YFSETQ. The same sample was also studied in work on yellow fever vaccine responses in identical twins.

The sequence derives from a woman in her late teens or twenties in good health. Sequences were obtained from PBMCs. V is TRBV5-1 and J is TRBJ2-1; D is perhaps TRBD1 (6 bases). The chain's CDR3 is CASRRIQGPYNEQFF. The CDR3 DNA reads TGCGCCAGCAGACGTATACAGGGTCCCTACAATGAGCAGTTCTTC.